These T cell receptor beta chains were read from a single sample in a study of beta chain features in type 1 diabetes. Data came from immunoSEQ multiplex PCR; TCRdb stores just in-frame clones and leaves some out. The table shows about 370,000 clones, with 9.5% to 10% occurring only once. Sequenced: central memory CD4+ T cells from blood. All receptors derive from a man younger than 45 with type 1 diabetes. CDR3s include the opening cysteine and the closing phenylalanine or tryptophan. D genes are given only for firm matches. Some rows mark clone size as missing; the rest say once, few, many or name a class of expanded clone.

>few|TRBV7-9|TRBJ2-4|NA
CASSLPFPRDIQYF
TGTGCCAGCAGCTTACCATTCCCAAGGGACATTCAGTACTTC
>many|TRBV18|TRBJ1-1|TRBD1
CASSPGTAGLNTEAFF
TGTGCCAGCTCACCGGGGACAGCCGGATTGAACACTGAAGCTTTCTTT
>many|TRBV5-6|TRBJ1-5|NA
CASSLGQHNQPQHF
TGTGCCAGCAGCTTAGGGCAGCACAATCAGCCCCAGCATTTT
>few|TRBV9|TRBJ2-7|NA
CASSSGLTRPSYEQYF
TGTGCCAGCAGCTCCGGACTCACGAGACCCTCCTACGAGCAGTACTTC
>few|TRBV4-2|TRBJ2-7|NA
CASSQDQGRRSSYEQYF
TGTGCCAGCAGCCAAGATCAGGGCAGGAGGAGCTCCTACGAGCAGTACTTC
>few|TRBV2|TRBJ1-1|NA
CASSVAGSTEAFF
TGTGCCAGCAGTGTCGCGGGCAGCACTGAAGCTTTCTTT
>NA|TRBV7-9|TRBJ1-1|NA
CASSPSWGANTEAFF
TGTGCCAGCAGCCCCTCCTGGGGGGCTAACACTGAAGCTTTCTTT
>once|TRBV28|TRBJ1-2|NA
CASSLSVGGYTF
TGTGCCAGCAGTCTATCCGTGGGAGGCTACACCTTC
>NA|TRBV18|TRBJ2-1|NA
CASSPSKGGGNNEQFF
TGTGCCAGCTCACCATCTAAAGGGGGGGGCAACAATGAGCAGTTCTTC
>NA|TRBV7-8|TRBJ1-5|NA
CASSRRGYQPQHF
TGTGCCAGCAGCCGTCGGGGCTATCAGCCCCAGCATTTT
>many|TRBV6-5|TRBJ2-5|TRBD2
CASREGLAAETQYF
TGTGCCAGCAGGGAGGGACTAGCGGCGGAGACCCAGTACTTC
>NA|TRBV5-8|TRBJ2-5|TRBD1
CASSSGQRIQETQYF
TGTGCCAGCAGCTCGGGACAGAGAATACAAGAGACCCAGTACTTC
>few|TRBV29-1|TRBJ2-7|NA
CSVLGGGFFQSGEQYF
TGCAGCGTCTTAGGCGGTGGTTTCTTCCAGTCCGGCGAGCAGTACTTC
>few|TRBV4-1|TRBJ1-2|NA
CASSQGRVEGYGYTF
TGCGCCAGCAGCCAAGGGAGGGTAGAGGGCTATGGCTACACCTTC
>few|TRBV4-1|TRBJ2-2|TRBD2
CASSRLLAGPNTGELFF
TGCGCCAGCAGCCGTCTACTAGCGGGCCCGAACACCGGGGAGCTGTTTTTT